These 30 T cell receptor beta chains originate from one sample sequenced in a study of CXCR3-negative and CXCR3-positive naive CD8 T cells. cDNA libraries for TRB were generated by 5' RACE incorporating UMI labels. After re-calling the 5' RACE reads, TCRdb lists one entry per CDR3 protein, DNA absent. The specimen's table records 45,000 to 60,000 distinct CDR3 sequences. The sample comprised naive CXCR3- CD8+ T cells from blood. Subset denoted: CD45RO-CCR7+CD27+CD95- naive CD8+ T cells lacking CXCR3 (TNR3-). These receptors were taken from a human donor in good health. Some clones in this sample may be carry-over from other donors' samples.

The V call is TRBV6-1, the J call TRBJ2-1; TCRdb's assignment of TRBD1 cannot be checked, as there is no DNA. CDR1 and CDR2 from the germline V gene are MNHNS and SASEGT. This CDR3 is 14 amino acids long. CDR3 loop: CASSETGTYNEQFF.

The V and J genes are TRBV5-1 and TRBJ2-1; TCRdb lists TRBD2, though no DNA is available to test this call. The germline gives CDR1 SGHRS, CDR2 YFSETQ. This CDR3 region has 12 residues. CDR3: CASSRSVTEQFF.

The CDR3 protein is CSARGTFSYEQYF. The J gene is TRBJ2-7, the V gene TRBV20-1. Germline V lookup: CDR1 DFQATT, CDR2 SNEGSKA (reference sequence). The CDR3 length is 13 residues.

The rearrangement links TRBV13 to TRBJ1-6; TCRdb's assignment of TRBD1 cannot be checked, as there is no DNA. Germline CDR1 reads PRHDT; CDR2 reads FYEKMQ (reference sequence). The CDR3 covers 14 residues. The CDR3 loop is CASSPRTGDSPLHF.

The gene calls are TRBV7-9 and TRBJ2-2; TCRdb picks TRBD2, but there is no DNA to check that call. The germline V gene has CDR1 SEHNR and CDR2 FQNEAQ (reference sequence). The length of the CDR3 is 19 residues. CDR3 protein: CASSPTGLAGGPYTGELFF.

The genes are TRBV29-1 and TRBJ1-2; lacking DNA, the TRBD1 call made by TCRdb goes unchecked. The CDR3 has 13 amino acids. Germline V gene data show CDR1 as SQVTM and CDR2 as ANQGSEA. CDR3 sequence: CSVVLQGAYGYTF.

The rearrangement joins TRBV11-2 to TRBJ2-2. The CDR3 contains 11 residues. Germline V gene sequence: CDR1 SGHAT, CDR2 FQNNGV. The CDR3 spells CAVEATGELFF.

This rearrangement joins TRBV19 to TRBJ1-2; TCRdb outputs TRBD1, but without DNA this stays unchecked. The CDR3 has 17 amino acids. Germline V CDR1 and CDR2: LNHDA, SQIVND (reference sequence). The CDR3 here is CARTQNRDRGRQDGYTF.

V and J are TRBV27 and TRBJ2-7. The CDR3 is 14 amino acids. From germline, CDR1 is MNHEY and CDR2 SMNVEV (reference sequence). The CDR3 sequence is CASSFGDPSYEQYF.

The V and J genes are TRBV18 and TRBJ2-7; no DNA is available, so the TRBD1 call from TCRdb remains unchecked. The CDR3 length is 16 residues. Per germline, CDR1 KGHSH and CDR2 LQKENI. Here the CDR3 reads CASSRSHDRVIYEQYF.

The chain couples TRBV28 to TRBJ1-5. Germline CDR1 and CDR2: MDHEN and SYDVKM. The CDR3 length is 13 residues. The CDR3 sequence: CASRQLSNQPQHF.

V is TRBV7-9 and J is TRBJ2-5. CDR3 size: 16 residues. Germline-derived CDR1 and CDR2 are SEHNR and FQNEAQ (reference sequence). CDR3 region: CASSLVLTSSQETQYF.

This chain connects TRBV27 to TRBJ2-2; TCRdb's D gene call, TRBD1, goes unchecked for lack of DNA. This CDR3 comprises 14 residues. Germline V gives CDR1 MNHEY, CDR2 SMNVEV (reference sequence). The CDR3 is CASSPRQGPGELFF.

The CDR3 is CTAGAEDTGELFF. The genes are TRBV28 and TRBJ2-2; no DNA is available, so the TRBD1 call from TCRdb remains unchecked. CDR1 and CDR2 (germline): MDHEN, SYDVKM. This CDR3 spans 13 amino acids.

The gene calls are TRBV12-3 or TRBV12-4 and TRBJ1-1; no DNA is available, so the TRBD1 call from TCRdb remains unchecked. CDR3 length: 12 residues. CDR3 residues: CASSYGGFGAFF.

CDR3 in amino acids: CASRGTAAYEQYF. The V call is TRBV28, the J call TRBJ2-7; TCRdb designates TRBD2, a call that cannot be tested without DNA. This CDR3 has 13 residues. Germline V gene sequence: CDR1 MDHEN, CDR2 SYDVKM.

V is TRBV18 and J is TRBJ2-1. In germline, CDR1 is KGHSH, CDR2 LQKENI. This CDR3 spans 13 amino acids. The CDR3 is CASSPEPNNEQFF.

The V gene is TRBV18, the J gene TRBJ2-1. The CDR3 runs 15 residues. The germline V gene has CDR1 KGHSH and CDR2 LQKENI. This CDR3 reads CASSPPAGFGNEQFF.

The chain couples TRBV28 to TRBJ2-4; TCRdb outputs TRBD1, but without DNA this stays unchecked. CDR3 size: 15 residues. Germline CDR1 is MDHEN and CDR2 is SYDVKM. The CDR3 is CASSRRQGRLVIQYF.

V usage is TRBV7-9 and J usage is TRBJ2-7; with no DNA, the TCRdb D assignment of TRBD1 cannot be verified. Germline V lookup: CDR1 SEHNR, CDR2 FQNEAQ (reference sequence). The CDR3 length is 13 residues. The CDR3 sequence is CASSFFSRDEQYF.

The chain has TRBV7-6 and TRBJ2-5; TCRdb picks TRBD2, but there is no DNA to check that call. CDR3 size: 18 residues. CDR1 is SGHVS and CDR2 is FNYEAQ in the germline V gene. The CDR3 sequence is CASSFRLAGGIGQETQYF. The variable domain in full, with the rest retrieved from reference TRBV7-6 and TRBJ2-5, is GAGVSQSPRYKVTKRGQDVALRCDPISGHVSLYWYRQALGQGPEFLTYFNYEAQQDKSGLPNDRFSAERPEGSISTLTIQRTEQRDSAMYRCASSFRLAGGIGQETQYFGPGTRLLVL.

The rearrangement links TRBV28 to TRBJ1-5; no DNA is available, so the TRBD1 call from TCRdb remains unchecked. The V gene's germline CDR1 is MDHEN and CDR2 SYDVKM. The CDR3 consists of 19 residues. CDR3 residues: CASSFYATIGQGTSQPQHF.

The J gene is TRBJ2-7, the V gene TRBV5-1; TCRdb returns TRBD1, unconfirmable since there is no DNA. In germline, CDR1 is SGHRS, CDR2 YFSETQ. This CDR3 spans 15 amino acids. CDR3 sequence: CASSTSRGSSYELYF.

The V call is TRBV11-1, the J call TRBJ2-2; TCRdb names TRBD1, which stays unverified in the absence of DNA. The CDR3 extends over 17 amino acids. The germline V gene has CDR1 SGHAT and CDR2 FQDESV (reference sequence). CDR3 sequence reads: CASSQPGVIGYTGELFF.

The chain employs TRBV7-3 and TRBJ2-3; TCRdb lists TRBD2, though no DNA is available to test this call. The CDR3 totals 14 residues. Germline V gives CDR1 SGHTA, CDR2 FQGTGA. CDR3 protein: CASSSGLKRDTQYF.

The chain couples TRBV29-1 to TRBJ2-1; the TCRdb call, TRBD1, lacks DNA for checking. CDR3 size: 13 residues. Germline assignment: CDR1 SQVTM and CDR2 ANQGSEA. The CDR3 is CSVVLSGWDEQFF.

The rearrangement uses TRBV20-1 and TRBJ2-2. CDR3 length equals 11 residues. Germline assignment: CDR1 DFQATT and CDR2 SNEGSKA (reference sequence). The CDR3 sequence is CSARQFGELFF.

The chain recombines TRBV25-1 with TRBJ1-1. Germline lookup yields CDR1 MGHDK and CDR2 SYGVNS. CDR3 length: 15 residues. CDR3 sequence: CASSEPRAQNTEAFF.

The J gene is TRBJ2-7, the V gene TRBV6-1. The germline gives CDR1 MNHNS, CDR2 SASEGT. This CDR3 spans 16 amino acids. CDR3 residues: CASSTVAPRGVDEHYF.

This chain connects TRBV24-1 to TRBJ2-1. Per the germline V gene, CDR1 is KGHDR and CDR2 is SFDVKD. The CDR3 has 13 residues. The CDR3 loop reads CATQGFENNEQFF.